This T cell receptor beta chain derives from a study of identifying expanded T cells in peripheral blood (dated 2019 in TCRdb). For the study in its entirety: Technical replicates were generated by sequencing separate aliquots of the same genomic DNA pool, and four replicates were compared pairwise. The full study reports these points: The binomial model flagged approximately 1.2 differentially abundant clones between technical replicates, compared with 15 to 17 over around two weeks and 19 over around four weeks. Both the number of clones called differentially abundant and the false-positive rate were significantly reduced by the beta-binomial model across all healthy-donor time intervals. Variance in clone template counts between approximately 2-week samples significantly increased with total template count across all healthy donors. The authors expected biological variance in healthy repertoires might increase further over much longer intervals such as months to years.

The CDR3 measures 11 amino acids from cysteine to phenylalanine. Left in the record is the CDR3 DNA by itself, 33 bases read in frame from the first base. Based on the germline V gene (reference sequence), the CDR1 and CDR2 sequences are MNHNY and SVGAGI. The immunoSEQ Assay, which relies on bias-controlled multiplex PCR amplification of genomic DNA, was used to profile TCRbeta CDR3 regions. The study's processing was this. The absolute abundance of each unique TCRbeta CDR3 region was quantified after sequences were collapsed and filtered. Differential abundance was tested with two models: a binomial (Fisher-equivalent) model and a beta-binomial model that adds time-dependent variance fitted from healthy donors. Clones with fewer than 5 combined templates were removed, and a clone was called differentially abundant if the clone's Benjamini-Hochberg FDR was below 0.01. The form v = (b*log(k)+a)^2 was used to model beta-binomial variance as a function of total template count across the two samples. TCRdb took this table from immuneACCESS and kept in-frame rearrangements with V and J called. Such tables lack part of the clones; where checked against another copy, unresolved V genes explain under half of the gap, and the rest is unexplained. V and J calls and clone size are given by that table; D and trimming were obtained from the DNA. Here the sample has tens of thousands of clones; around 83% occur a single time. The ten biggest clones cover about a fifth of the sample.

No immune events, such as infections, were documented for the healthy donors during the collection period. Blood repertoires from healthy donors were used as a training cohort for calibrating time-dependent variance in a beta-binomial model of differential abundance of T-cell clones. There were ten or so healthy donors in the training cohort, of whom 3 were female and 7 were male. An age range of about 29 to 65 years, with an average of 43 years, was recorded for the donors. Whole blood from each healthy donor was obtained from a commercial supplier and was collected at three time points around 15 days apart. For immunosequencing, genomic DNA was extracted from whole blood that had not been sorted. This clone is judged medium-sized (0.01 to 0.1%). Its cognate antigen has yet to be identified. One junction end disagrees with the germline gene, perhaps due to a read error.

The sample consisted of blood. In this chain, TRBV6-6 is recombined with TRBJ2-7, with the identity of the D gene unclear. The receptor was isolated from a person between 18 and 69 years old in good health. Here the CDR3 is given as CASSYSKGMDF. The nucleotides read TGTGCCAGCAGTTACTCAAAGGGTATGGACTTC.